A selection of T cell receptor beta chains follows, all from one sample in a study of blood T cell repertoires in COVID-19. Assay used: immunoSEQ multiplex PCR; TCRdb lists only in-frame clones, some missing. The repertoire holds tens of thousands of clones, with approximately 84% as singletons. The sequenced sample consisted of peripheral blood. These receptor sequences come from a man in his fifties with acute or convalescent COVID-19. The CDR3 runs from the conserved cysteine through the conserved F or W.

V | CDR3
TRBV27 | CASRTVPGYEQYF
TRBV7-2 | CASSIWTGENQPQHF
TRBV7-3 | CASSLQAGRAYEQYF
TRBV5-8 | CASSLQGTYGYTF
TRBV19 | CASSISGGTGELFF
TRBV7-9 | CASSLGGPNYGYTF
TRBV25-1 | CASLVPSSYEQYF
TRBV6-2/TRBV6-3 | CASSYPTVGLAGGPRGYEQYF
TRBV7-9 | CASSLGASGTPEQFF
TRBV11-2 | CASSLWARDTDTQYF
TRBV5-1 | CASSPSIARSEAFF
TRBV19 | CASIAGQRTGEAFF
TRBV9 | CASSPRDSNFGNQPQHF
TRBV5-1 | CASSADDSSNQPQHF
TRBV7-9 | CANTVGRDGAGELFF
TRBV4-1 | CASTGTGAYNEQFF
TRBV7-7 | CASSPGLAGGQETQYF
TRBV19 | CASSMTANTGELFF
TRBV3-1/TRBV3-2 | CASRDYRGNEQFF
TRBV18 | CASSPSGQATEAFF
TRBV5-1 | CASSGIGTSYEQYF
TRBV5-1 | CASSLAPGLAGLRYEQYF
TRBV6-5 | CASSPRVGYGYTF
TRBV11-1 | CASSLARGRSEQYF
TRBV11-3 | CASSPSKGQSTGELFF
TRBV10-3 | CAISESDRANTEAFF
TRBV27 | CASREGLAGDNEQFF
TRBV11-3 | CASSPGHMNTEAFF
TRBV7-8 | CASSTGGNTEAFF
TRBV7-3 | CASSLRGGDTQYF
TRBV18 | CASSVDSGGTEAFF
TRBV5-1 | CASSLPLAGSYNEQFF
TRBV5-1 | CASSLARASGSNEQYF
TRBV18 | CASSLRSGSKVDEQFF
TRBV5-1 | CASSLGGSGRLGEQYF
TRBV20-1 | CSASRTASYNEQFF
TRBV5-6 | CASSSRGQATEAFF
TRBV27 | CASSLVGGMSWTF
TRBV28 | CASSEGGTYEQYF
TRBV19 | CASRSSRGFGNQPQHF
TRBV30 | CAWSGGRVLEAFF
TRBV5-1 | CASSPGTDSYEQYF
TRBV19 | CASSINDNFKQFF
TRBV5-4 | CASSSDFTDTQYF
TRBV5-6 | CASSLVGQALYNEQFF
TRBV5-8 | CASSLDLTNQETQYF
TRBV7-9 | CASSLGGGNQPQHF
TRBV14 | CASSQEYRREPGTGELFF
TRBV7-9 | CASSSNRGSDTEAFF
TRBV19 | CATGEGQNEQYF
TRBV18 | CASSPPQTGEQYF
TRBV19 | CASSIPGSEASGNTIYF
TRBV7-6 | CASSLVGPDLDLSSYNEQFF
TRBV7-9 | CASTNPDDGRGQGGYTF
TRBV6-1 | CASSLQTGVYEQYF
TRBV6-5 | CASSSGLAGDGELFF
TRBV29-1 | CSSWGELNTQYF
TRBV3-1/TRBV3-2 | CASSHSGDTIYF
TRBV3-1/TRBV3-2 | CASSQDLALANTGELFF
TRBV19 | CATKGIRGTGDDEQYF